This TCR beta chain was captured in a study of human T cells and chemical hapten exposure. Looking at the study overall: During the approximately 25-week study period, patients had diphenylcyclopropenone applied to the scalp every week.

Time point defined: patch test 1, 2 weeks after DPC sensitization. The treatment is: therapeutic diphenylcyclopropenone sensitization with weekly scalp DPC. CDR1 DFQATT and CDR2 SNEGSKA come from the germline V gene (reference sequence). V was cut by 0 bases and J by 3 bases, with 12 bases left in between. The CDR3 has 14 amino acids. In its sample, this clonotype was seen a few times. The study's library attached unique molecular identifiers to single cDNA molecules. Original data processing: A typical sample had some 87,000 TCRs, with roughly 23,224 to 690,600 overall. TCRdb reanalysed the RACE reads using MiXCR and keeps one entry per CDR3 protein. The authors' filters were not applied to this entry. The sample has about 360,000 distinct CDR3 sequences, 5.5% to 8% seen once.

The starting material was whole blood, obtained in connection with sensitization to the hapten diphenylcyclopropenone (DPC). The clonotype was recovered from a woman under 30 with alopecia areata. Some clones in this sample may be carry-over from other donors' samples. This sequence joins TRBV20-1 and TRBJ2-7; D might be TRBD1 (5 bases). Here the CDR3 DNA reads TGCAGTGCTAGAGATTCGGCCAGGGACTACGAGCAGTACTTC. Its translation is CSARDSARDYEQYF.